The 16 T cell receptor beta chains given below trace back to one sample, sequenced in a study of blood T cell repertoires in COVID-19. The method was immunoSEQ multiplex PCR; TCRdb's version includes in-frame clones alone and lacks a portion of them. Of about 83,000 clones in the sample, 86% are singletons; the top ten hold 7% to 9%. The sequenced material came from peripheral blood. Receptors were obtained from a man aged 45-65 years with active COVID-19.

V gene TRBV27 combines with J gene TRBJ2-7; 11 bases agree with TRBD1. CDR3 length: 15 residues. Germline CDR1 MNHEY, CDR2 SMNVEV (reference sequence). V shed 3 bases, J shed 4 bases, and the junction held 5 bases outside the gene matches. The CDR3 here is CASSFSRDRGYEQYF. DNA of the CDR3: TGTGCCAGCAGTTTCAGCCGGGACAGGGGGTACGAGCAGTACTTC.

This chain connects TRBV4-1 to TRBJ2-6, with no clear D. The CDR3 spans 15 residues. Trimming took 1 base from V and 3 from J, leaving 7 bases between them. CDR1 is MGHRA and CDR2 is YSYEKL in the germline V gene. CDR3 residues: CASSQAQVGANVLTF. In nucleotides, the CDR3 is TGCGCCAGCAGCCAAGCGCAGGTTGGGGCCAACGTCCTGACTTTC.

This sequence joins TRBV27 and TRBJ2-1; TRBD1 matches at 7 bases. The CDR3 covers 15 residues. The V gene's germline CDR1 is MNHEY and CDR2 SMNVEV (reference sequence). The J segment lost 6 bases and the V segment lost 4 bases, leaving 9 bases of the junction unmatched. The CDR3 region is CASSSISGQINEQFF. CDR3 nucleotides: TGTGCCAGCAGTTCAATATCGGGACAGATCAATGAGCAGTTCTTC.

The rearrangement uses TRBV6-2 or TRBV6-3 and TRBJ2-3; 14 bases are a match to TRBD2. With 2 bases clipped from V and 3 bases from J, the junction kept 16 bases outside the gene matches. Germline assignment: CDR1 MNHEY and CDR2 SVGEGT. There are 21 residues in the CDR3. As DNA, the CDR3 is TGTGCCAGCAGTTACAGAGATACCGGGACTAGCGGGAGAGAAGGGACAGATACGCAGTATTTT. Its translation is CASSYRDTGTSGREGTDTQYF.

V and J are TRBV6-6 and TRBJ1-5, with 8 bases that match TRBD1. Unmatched junction bases numbered 7, after V lost 7 bases and J lost 2 bases. The CDR3 spans 15 residues. Germline CDR1 MNHNY, CDR2 SVGAGI (reference sequence). CDR3 nucleotides: TGTGCCAGCACTCAGGGGGCCGGAGGCAATCAGCCCCAGCATTTT. Amino acids: CASTQGAGGNQPQHF.

The J gene is TRBJ2-1, the V gene TRBV18; TRBD2 aligns across 10 bases. V lost 6 bases to trimming and J lost 9 bases; unmatched junction nucleotides: 11. CDR3 size: 15 residues. The germline gives CDR1 KGHSH, CDR2 LQKENI. This CDR3 is CASSLKREGRGEQFF. The CDR3 region has the DNA TGTGCCAGCTCGCTCAAGCGGGAGGGCCGGGGTGAGCAGTTCTTC. Together with reference TRBV18 and TRBJ2-1, the CDR3 gives the full variable domain: NAGVMQNPRHLVRRRGQEARLRCSPMKGHSHVYWYRQLPEEGLKFMVYLQKENIIDESGMPKERFSAEFPKEGPSILRIQQVVRGDSAAYFCASSLKREGRGEQFFGPGTRLTVL.

V usage is TRBV29-1 and J usage is TRBJ1-2; D unresolved. This CDR3 comprises 13 residues. Between the trimmed V and J ends, which lost 4 bases and 0 bases, there was a span of 9 bases. Germline V lookup: CDR1 SQVTM, CDR2 ANQGSEA. The CDR3 nucleotides read TGCAGCGTTGGCTCGGAGGCTAACTATGGCTACACCTTC. Translating gives CSVGSEANYGYTF.

This rearrangement joins TRBV7-2 to TRBJ2-5; 7 bases align to TRBD1. This CDR3 region has 15 residues. Germline V gene data show CDR1 as SGHTA and CDR2 as FQGNSA. V lost 0 bases and J lost 2; bases outside the gene matches: 3. The CDR3 nucleotides read TGTGCCAGCAGCTTAGCAGGGGGCCTACAAGAGACCCAGTACTTC. Its protein is CASSLAGGLQETQYF.

In nucleotides, the CDR3 is TGCGCCAGCAGCCAAGTAAAGCGGAGGCAAGAGACCCAGTACTTC. Its protein product is CASSQVKRRQETQYF. The J gene is TRBJ2-5, the V gene TRBV4-3, with D possibly matching TRBD2 (5 bases). V was clipped by 1 base and J by 2 bases, with 11 bases between them. This CDR3 is built from 15 residues. Germline CDR1 is LGHNA and CDR2 is YSLEER.

The chain uses TRBV6-1 and TRBJ2-7; TRBD2 matches 9 bases. V was pared by 0 bases and J by 0 bases, with 3 bases of the junction left unmatched. This CDR3 is built from 16 residues. CDR1 and CDR2 (germline): MNHNS, SASEGT. CDR3 region: CASSEALTSGSYEQYF. As DNA, the CDR3 is TGTGCCAGCAGTGAAGCCTTGACTAGCGGCTCCTACGAGCAGTACTTC.

DNA for the CDR3: TGTGCCAGCAGCAAAGGGGGCGCGGGACAGGGGGCCTACGAGCAGTACTTC. Translated, it gives CASSKGGAGQGAYEQYF. This chain joins TRBV7-9 and TRBJ2-7; 11 bases fit TRBD1. Germline CDR1 reads SEHNR; CDR2 reads FQNEAQ (reference sequence). J gave up 2 bases and V 5 bases, and 11 bases lay outside the gene matches. This CDR3 has 17 amino acids.

The V call is TRBV5-5, the J call TRBJ2-3; 11 bases map to TRBD2. The CDR3 is 16 amino acids. Germline V gene lookup returns CDR1 SGHKS and CDR2 YYEKEE (reference sequence). The trim removed 0 bases at V and 4 bases at J, leaving 4 bases unmatched. For the CDR3, the DNA is TGTGCCAGCAGCTTGGTCCTAGCGGGGGGCGCAGATACGCAGTATTTT. Amino acid sequence: CASSLVLAGGADTQYF.

This chain connects TRBV7-3 to TRBJ1-2, with D tentatively TRBD1 (6 bases). The CDR3 sequence is 14 residues long. Germline CDR1 and CDR2: SGHTA and FQGTGA. Deletions cut 1 base from V and 4 bases from J, with 10 bases between. For the CDR3, the DNA is TGTGCCAGCAGCTTAATGGGGGCCCCCTATGGCTACACCTTC. Translation gives CASSLMGAPYGYTF. The full variable domain, completed using reference TRBV7-3 and TRBJ1-2, is GAGVSQTPSNKVTEKGKYVELRCDPISGHTALYWYRQSLGQGPEFLIYFQGTGAADDSGLPNDRFFAVRPEGSVSTLKIQRTERGDSAVYLCASSLMGAPYGYTFGSGTRLTVV.

This rearrangement joins TRBV4-1 to TRBJ1-4, with 8 bases matching TRBD1. V was clipped by 0 bases and J by 8 bases; unmatched bases: 17. CDR1 is MGHRA, CDR2 YSYEKL, per germline. There are 19 residues in the CDR3. The CDR3 DNA reads TGCGCCAGCAGCCAAGATAGGAGGGCAGGGGGCCGGTACGGCGAAAAACTGTTTTTT. Protein sequence: CASSQDRRAGGRYGEKLFF.

This clone has more than one count but fewer than ten. The genes are TRBV4-1 and TRBJ2-7; 9 nucleotides agree with TRBD1. The CDR3 loop spans 16 amino acids. Germline values: CDR1 MGHRA, CDR2 YSYEKL. The trim removed 4 bases at V and 1 base at J, leaving 8 bases unmatched. In DNA, the CDR3 is TGCGCCAGCAGCCTCCCTCGGACAGGGGAATCCTACGAGCAGTACTTC. Residues: CASSLPRTGESYEQYF.

The chain employs TRBV30 and TRBJ2-7; D not resolved. The CDR3 contains 12 residues. V shed 0 bases and J shed 3 bases, with 6 bases lying between them. From germline, CDR1 is GTSNPN and CDR2 SVGIG (reference sequence). CDR3 DNA: TGTGCCTGGAGTGTTTCAGTCTACGAGCAGTACTTC. Its translation: CAWSVSVYEQYF.